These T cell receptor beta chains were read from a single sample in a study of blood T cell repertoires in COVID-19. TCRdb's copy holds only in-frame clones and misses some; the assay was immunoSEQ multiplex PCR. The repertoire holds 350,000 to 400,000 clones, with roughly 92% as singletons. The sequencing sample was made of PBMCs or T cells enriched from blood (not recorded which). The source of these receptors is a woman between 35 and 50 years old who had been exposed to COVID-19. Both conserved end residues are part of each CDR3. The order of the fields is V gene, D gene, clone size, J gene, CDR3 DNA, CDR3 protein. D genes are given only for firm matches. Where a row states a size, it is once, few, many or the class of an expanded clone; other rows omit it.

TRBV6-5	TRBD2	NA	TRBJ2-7	TGTGCCAGCAGTTCACTAGCGGGAGCTTGGGGGGAGCAGTACTTC	CASSSLAGAWGEQYF
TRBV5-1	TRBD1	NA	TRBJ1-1	TGCGCCAGCAGCCGGGAGACAGGGTACACTGAAGCTTTCTTT	CASSRETGYTEAFF
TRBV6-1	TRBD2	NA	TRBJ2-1	TGTGCCACAGCGGGGGGGGGTTCCTACAATGAGCAGTTCTTC	CATAGGGSYNEQFF
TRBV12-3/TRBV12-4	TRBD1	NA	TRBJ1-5	TGTGCCAGCCGGGACAGGGATCAGCCCCAGCATTTT	CASRDRDQPQHF
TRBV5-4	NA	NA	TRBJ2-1	TGTGCCAGCAGCCCCGAGCGGCGGAACTACAATGAGCAGTTCTTC	CASSPERRNYNEQFF
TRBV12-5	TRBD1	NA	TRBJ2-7	TGTGCTAGTGGTTTGGTAGTCAGGGGGCTTTACGAGCAGTACTTC	CASGLVVRGLYEQYF
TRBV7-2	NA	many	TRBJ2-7	TGTGCCAGCAGCCCGGGCCGGGGATCAGTGGAGCAGTACTTC	CASSPGRGSVEQYF
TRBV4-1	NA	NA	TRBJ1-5	TGCGCCAGCAGCCAACAGAACAATCAGCCCCAGCATTTT	CASSQQNNQPQHF
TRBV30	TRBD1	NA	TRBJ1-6	TGTGCCTGGAGTGGACAGGGCGATTCACCCCTCCACTTT	CAWSGQGDSPLHF
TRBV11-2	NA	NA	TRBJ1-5	TGTGCCAGCAGCTTAGACTATCAGCCCCAGCATTTT	CASSLDYQPQHF
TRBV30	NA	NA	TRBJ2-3	TGTGCCTGGAGTGTCGGCAGGGCCAGCACAGATACGCAGTATTTT	CAWSVGRASTDTQYF
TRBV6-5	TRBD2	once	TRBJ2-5	TGTGCCAGCAGAAAGGGACTAGCGGGGGAAGAGACCCAGTACTTC	CASRKGLAGEETQYF
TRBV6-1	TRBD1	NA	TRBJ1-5	TGTGCCAGCAGTGAAGCCAGGGGGGCAAATCAGCCCCAGCATTTT	CASSEARGANQPQHF
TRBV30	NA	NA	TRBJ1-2	TGTGCCTGGAGTGTACGTCGATTCAGGAGTGGGGGGTCTGGGTATGGCTACACCTTC	CAWSVRRFRSGGSGYGYTF
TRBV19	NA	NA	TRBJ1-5	TGTGCCAGTAGTAGACAGGCCGATCAGCCCCAGCATTTT	CASSRQADQPQHF
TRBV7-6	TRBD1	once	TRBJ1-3	TGTGCCAGCAGCCCAGGACAGGGGATGGGCACTGGAAACACCATATATTTT	CASSPGQGMGTGNTIYF
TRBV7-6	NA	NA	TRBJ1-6	TGTGCCAGCAGCCCTCATGGGGAGCGCGTGAATTCACCCCTCCACTTT	CASSPHGERVNSPLHF
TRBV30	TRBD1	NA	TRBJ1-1	TGTGCCTGGAGTAAGGGGGCGAGGACTGAAGCTTTCTTT	CAWSKGARTEAFF
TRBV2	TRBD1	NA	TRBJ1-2	TGTGCCAGCACAAACAGGGGCTATGGCTACACCTTC	CASTNRGYGYTF
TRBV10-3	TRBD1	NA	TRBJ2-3	TGTGCCATCAGTGGACAGAGACAGGGGGCCTCAGATACGCAGTATTTT	CAISGQRQGASDTQYF
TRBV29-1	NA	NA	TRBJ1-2	TGCAGCGTCCCAAGGGGGGGGGCTCCTAACTATGGCTACACCTTC	CSVPRGGAPNYGYTF
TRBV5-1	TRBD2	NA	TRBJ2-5	TGCGCCAGCAGCCCAACGACTAGCGGGGGGGCGGGAGAGACCCAGTACTTC	CASSPTTSGGAGETQYF
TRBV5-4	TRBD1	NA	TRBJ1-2	TGTGCCAGCAGCTCGGAATCCACAGGGGACCATGGCTACACCTTC	CASSSESTGDHGYTF
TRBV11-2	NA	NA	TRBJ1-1	TGTGCCAGCAGCTTAGTGGGGGGAGAGGGTGAAGCTTTCTTT	CASSLVGGEGEAFF
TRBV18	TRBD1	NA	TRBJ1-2	TGTGCCAGCTCACCAACGACAGGGGGGGATGGCTACACCTTC	CASSPTTGGDGYTF
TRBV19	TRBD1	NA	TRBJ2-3	TGTGCCAGTAGAGAGCAGGGGGTCGCAGATACGCAGTATTTT	CASREQGVADTQYF
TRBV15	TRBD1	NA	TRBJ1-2	TGTGCCACCAGCAGGCCGACAGGGGTTTCCTATGGCTACACCTTC	CATSRPTGVSYGYTF
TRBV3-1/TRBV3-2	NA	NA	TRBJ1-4	TGTGCCAGCGGGGCCCGAAAACTGTTTTTT	CASGARKLFF
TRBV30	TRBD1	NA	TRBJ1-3	TGTGCCTGGAGGGCGACAGGGGTAGGAAACACCATATATTTT	CAWRATGVGNTIYF
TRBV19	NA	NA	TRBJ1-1	TGTGCCAGTAAGGATTTGACCACGGAGAGCACTGAAGCTTTCTTT	CASKDLTTESTEAFF
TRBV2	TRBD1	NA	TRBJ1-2	TGTGCCAGCAACCTAGGACAGGGGGGTACTAACTATGGCTACACCTTC	CASNLGQGGTNYGYTF
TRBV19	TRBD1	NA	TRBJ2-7	TGTGCCAGTAGTATAGTGGGACAGGGGTCCTACGAGCAGTACTTC	CASSIVGQGSYEQYF
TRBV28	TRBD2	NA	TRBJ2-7	TGTGCCAGCAGTTCTCCCGGGACTAAGGCCTACGAGCAGTACTTC	CASSSPGTKAYEQYF
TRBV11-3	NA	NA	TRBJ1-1	TGTGCCAGCAGCTTAGATGCGGCGGACAAAGCTTTCTTT	CASSLDAADKAFF
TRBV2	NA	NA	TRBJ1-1	TGTGCCAGCAGTGAATGGGCAGGGCAGAGAGCTTTCTTT	CASSEWAGQRAFF
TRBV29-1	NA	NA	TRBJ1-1	TGCAGCGGTAGGAAGTCAGGTGAAGCTTTCTTT	CSGRKSGEAFF
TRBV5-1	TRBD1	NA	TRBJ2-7	TGCGCCAGCAGCTACGGACCGGGACAGGCCACCTACGAGCAGTACTTC	CASSYGPGQATYEQYF
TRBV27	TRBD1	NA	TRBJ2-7	TGTGCCAGCAGTACCACGGACAGGACCGGGCAGTACTTC	CASSTTDRTGQYF
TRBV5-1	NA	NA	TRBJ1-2	TGCGCCAGCAGCCTATTACAGGGAACGTATGGCTACACCTTC	CASSLLQGTYGYTF
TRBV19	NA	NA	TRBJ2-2	TGTGCCAGTAGTATATGGAGATCGCCCTTCTCCGGGGAGCTGTTTTTT	CASSIWRSPFSGELFF
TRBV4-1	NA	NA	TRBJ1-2	TGCGCCAGCAGCCAAGTTGCGAGGGCCCTAAACTATGGCTACACCTTC	CASSQVARALNYGYTF
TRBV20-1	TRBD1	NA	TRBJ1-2	TGCAGTGCTAGTGGACAGGGGCCCAGCTATGGCTACACCTTC	CSASGQGPSYGYTF
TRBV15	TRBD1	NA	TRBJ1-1	TGTGCCACCAGCAGGGCCGGGACAGAGGCTCCTGAAGCTTTCTTT	CATSRAGTEAPEAFF
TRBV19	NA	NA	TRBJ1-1	TGTGCCAGTAGAATACACGGGAACACTGAAGCTTTCTTT	CASRIHGNTEAFF
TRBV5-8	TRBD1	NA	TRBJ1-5	TGTGCCAGCAGCCCGGACAGGGGAGGTAATCAGCCCCAGCATTTT	CASSPDRGGNQPQHF
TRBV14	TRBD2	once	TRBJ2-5	TGTGCCAGCAGCCAACCCCTGGGACTAGCGGGGCCTACCAAGGAGACCCAGTACTTC	CASSQPLGLAGPTKETQYF